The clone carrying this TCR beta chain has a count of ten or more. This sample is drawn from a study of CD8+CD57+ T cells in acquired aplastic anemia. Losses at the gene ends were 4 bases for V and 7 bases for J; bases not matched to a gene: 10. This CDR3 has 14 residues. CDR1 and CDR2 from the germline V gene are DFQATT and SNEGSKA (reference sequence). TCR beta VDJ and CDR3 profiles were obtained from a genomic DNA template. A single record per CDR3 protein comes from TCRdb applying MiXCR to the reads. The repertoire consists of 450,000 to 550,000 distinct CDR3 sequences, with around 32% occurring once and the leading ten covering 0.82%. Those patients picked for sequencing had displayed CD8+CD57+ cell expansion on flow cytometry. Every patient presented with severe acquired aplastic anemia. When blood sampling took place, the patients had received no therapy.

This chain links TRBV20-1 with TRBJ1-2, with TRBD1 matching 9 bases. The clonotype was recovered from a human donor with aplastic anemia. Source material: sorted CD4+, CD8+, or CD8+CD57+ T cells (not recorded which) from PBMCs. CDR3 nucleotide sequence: TGCAGTGCTACTGATCCGGGACAGGGATCTGGCTACACCTTC. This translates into CSATDPGQGSGYTF.